These 7 T cell receptor beta chains originate from one sample sequenced in a study of T cell changes during pregnancy in multiple sclerosis (dated 2019 in TCRdb). The library relied on the immunoSEQ multiplex PCR assay. Held by TCRdb, this immuneACCESS table contains in-frame sequences only and omits some clones. Under half of the omission traces to an unresolved V gene where checked; the cause of the rest is unknown. For this sample there are about 69,000 clones; approximately 92% appear just once. Around 2% of the sample is in the top ten clones. The material sequenced was peripheral blood, taken in the third trimester of pregnancy. These receptors were collected from a female donor in good health, enrolled as a control in a pregnancy study.

The chain links TRBV6-4 to TRBJ2-4; D is unresolved. The CDR3 runs to 15 residues. The V gene's germline CDR1 is MRHNA and CDR2 SNTAGT. V lost 11 bases and J lost 1, with 18 bases in between. CDR3 sequence: CAPSGGGLAKNIQYF. In DNA, the CDR3 is TGTGCCCCGTCCGGTGGCGGCCTCGCCAAAAACATTCAGTACTTC.

The chain links TRBV19 to TRBJ1-1, with a tentative D call TRBD1 (6 bases). Trimming stripped 5 bases from V and 6 bases from J, with 16 bases between. Germline values: CDR1 LNHDA, CDR2 SQIVND (reference sequence). There are 14 residues in the CDR3. CDR3 DNA: TGTGCCAGTAGTCCATCCCCAGGGGTGGCTGAAGCTTTCTTT. Amino acid sequence: CASSPSPGVAEAFF. The variable domain in full, completed from reference TRBV19 and TRBJ1-1, reads DGGITQSPKYLFRKEGQNVTLSCEQNLNHDAMYWYRQDPGQGLRLIYYSQIVNDFQKGDIAEGYSVSREKKESFPLTVTSAQKNPTAFYLCASSPSPGVAEAFFGQGTRLTVV.

The chain couples TRBV5-8 to TRBJ1-6; D is uncertain. This CDR3 is 10 amino acids long. Germline V gene sequence: CDR1 SGHTS, CDR2 YDEGEE. The V end was cut by 2 bases, the J end by 15 bases, with 6 bases between. The CDR3 sequence: CASSLEVLHF. CDR3 in DNA: TGTGCCAGCAGCTTAGAGGTCCTCCACTTT.

The V call is TRBV6-5, the J call TRBJ1-1, with no clear D. The germline gives CDR1 MNHEY, CDR2 SVGAGI. The germline V and J ends were trimmed by 0 bases and 0 bases, with 11 bases remaining between them. The CDR3 is 16 amino acids. The DNA for the CDR3 is TGTGCCAGCAGTTACTCTTGGAACAGCTTGAACACTGAAGCTTTCTTT. Protein: CASSYSWNSLNTEAFF.

The rearrangement links TRBV6-4 to TRBJ2-2, with 14 bases aligning to TRBD2. The length of the CDR3 is 18 residues. The germline gives CDR1 MRHNA, CDR2 SNTAGT. V dropped 0 bases and J dropped 4; count of bases not matched to a gene: 4. CDR3 protein: CASSDSGLAGGPTGELFF. The CDR3 DNA is TGTGCCAGCAGTGACTCAGGACTAGCGGGAGGTCCCACCGGGGAGCTGTTTTTT.

The rearrangement joins TRBV7-3 to TRBJ2-3, with 10 bases identical to TRBD2. Germline values: CDR1 SGHTA, CDR2 FQGTGA. The CDR3 length is 19 residues. V shed 4 bases and J 3 bases; nucleotides not matched to a gene: 16. The CDR3: CASSSEGVAGGLLTDTQYF. For the CDR3, the DNA is TGTGCCAGCAGCTCCGAGGGTGTAGCGGGGGGCCTCCTGACAGATACGCAGTATTTT.

The gene calls are TRBV7-2 and TRBJ2-5; TRBD2 agrees at 12 bases. The CDR3 contains 16 residues. Germline CDR1 is SGHTA and CDR2 is FQGNSA. The J segment lost 5 bases and the V segment lost 1 base, leaving 5 bases of the junction unmatched. This CDR3 is CASSLGLAGVGETQYF. The DNA for the CDR3 is TGTGCCAGCAGCTTAGGACTAGCGGGAGTAGGGGAGACCCAGTACTTC.